Listed below are T cell receptor beta chains from one sample, sequenced in a study of cytomegalovirus exposure and HLA in healthy donors. The protocol was immunoSEQ multiplex PCR, while the TCRdb copy is restricted to in-frame clones and leaves out a portion. The table includes 200,000 to 250,000 clones, roughly 84% detected once. The sequencing input was PBMCs. These receptors originate from a man between 45 and 60 years old in good health and CMV-seronegative. Both conserved end residues are part of each CDR3. The D gene is left open where the match is weak. The size of a clone is reported for some rows only, either as once, few or many, or as a class for expanded clones.

few,TRBV29-1,TRBJ1-1,TRBD1,TGCAGCGTTTCGCGACAGGGGGCTCCGAACACTGAAGCTTTCTTT,CSVSRQGAPNTEAFF
.,TRBV6-5,TRBJ2-5,.,TGTGCCAGCAGCCTCCAAGAGACCCAGTACTTC,CASSLQETQYF
.,TRBV5-1,TRBJ2-2,TRBD2,TGCGCCAGCAGCTTAACCTTTAGCGGGAGGATGATCGGGGAGCTGTTTTTT,CASSLTFSGRMIGELFF
.,TRBV6-1,TRBJ1-2,.,TGTGCCAGCAGTTCCTATCGGGGGAGTAACTATGGCTACACCTTC,CASSSYRGSNYGYTF
.,TRBV6-5,TRBJ1-6,.,TGTGCCAGCACAGGCCGGGGGGGCGGGAATTCACCCCTCCACTTT,CASTGRGGGNSPLHF
.,TRBV28,TRBJ1-3,.,TGTGCCAGCAGTTCGGGAGGGGGTTTGTCCTCTGGAAACACCATATATTTT,CASSSGGGLSSGNTIYF
.,TRBV30,TRBJ2-3,.,TGTGCCTGGAGTTCCCAGACCGGGTCCGTCACAGATACGCAGTATTTT,CAWSSQTGSVTDTQYF
.,TRBV28,TRBJ2-4,.,TGTGCCAGCAGTTTAAGGGGATCATCCAAAAACATTCAGTACTTC,CASSLRGSSKNIQYF
.,TRBV6-1,TRBJ2-7,TRBD2,TGTGCCAGCAGCCGGACTAGCGGGAGCTACGAGCAGTACTTC,CASSRTSGSYEQYF
.,TRBV5-1,TRBJ2-7,TRBD1,TGCGCCAGCAGCGGAGGACAGGGGGCAGGCTACGAGCAGTACTTC,CASSGGQGAGYEQYF
.,TRBV10-3,TRBJ2-1,TRBD2,TGTGCCATCAGTGCCCCACCAGCGGGAGTTGAGCAGTTCTTC,CAISAPPAGVEQFF
.,TRBV19,TRBJ2-3,TRBD2,TGTGCCAGTAGTCCCGTAGCGGGAGAGGTTGGGACAGATACGCAGTATTTT,CASSPVAGEVGTDTQYF
once,TRBV28,TRBJ2-7,TRBD2,TGTGCCAGCAGTTCTCCGGGGGGATTGAAGGGCGAGCAGTACTTC,CASSSPGGLKGEQYF
.,TRBV5-1,TRBJ2-3,.,TGCGCCAGCAGCTTGGATTTGCAGACAGATACGCAGTATTTT,CASSLDLQTDTQYF
once,TRBV4-2,TRBJ1-2,.,TGTGCCAGCAGCTTCCTTCTTCGGGGGTATCACACCTTC,CASSFLLRGYHTF
.,TRBV2,TRBJ2-7,TRBD1,TGTGCCAGCAGTGGGACAGGTAACGAGCAGTACTTC,CASSGTGNEQYF
once,TRBV20-1,TRBJ2-7,.,TGCAGTTCCGGTGGAGGGGGCAAGCAGTACTTC,CSSGGGGKQYF
.,TRBV7-2,TRBJ2-1,TRBD2,TGTGCCAGCAGACTTAGGGTACTAGCGGGCTCCTACAATGAGCAGTTCTTC,CASRLRVLAGSYNEQFF
.,TRBV7-2,TRBJ2-3,.,TGTGCCAGCAGCTTAGCGAGTCAGGGTATAACAGATACGCAGTATTTT,CASSLASQGITDTQYF
.,TRBV28,TRBJ2-2,.,TGTGCCAGCAGGTCCCCCCCCGGCGGGGAGCTGTTTTTT,CASRSPPGGELFF